This is a list of T cell receptor beta chains from one sample in a study of blood T cell repertoires in COVID-19. The table came from immunoSEQ multiplex PCR; TCRdb's copy has only in-frame clones and leaves some out. The table records 95,000 to 150,000 clones, 70% to 80% of them present only once. The sequencing sample was made of peripheral blood. The receptors shown here come from a human donor in a cohort sampled during active COVID-19. CDR3s include the opening cysteine and the closing phenylalanine or tryptophan. Each record gives: V gene, J gene, CDR3 length, D gene, clone size, CDR3 protein, CDR3 DNA. The D gene is left open where the match is weak. Size is omitted from some rows. Given values are once, few, many or a class for expanded clones.

v_call: TRBV7-9
j_call: TRBJ2-7
cdr3_length: 15
d_call: TRBD1
clone_size: .
cdr3_aa: CASSPPGQGAYEQYF
cdr3_nt: TGTGCCAGCAGCCCCCCCGGACAGGGAGCCTACGAGCAGTACTTC

v_call: TRBV20-1
j_call: TRBJ1-1
cdr3_length: 16
d_call: TRBD1
clone_size: .
cdr3_aa: CSASANRGPGGTEAFF
cdr3_nt: TGCAGTGCTAGTGCTAACAGGGGGCCGGGTGGAACTGAAGCTTTCTTT

v_call: TRBV6-5
j_call: TRBJ2-7
cdr3_length: 13
d_call: .
clone_size: .
cdr3_aa: CASSYSTGHEQYF
cdr3_nt: TGTGCCAGCAGTTACTCGACAGGACACGAGCAGTACTTC

v_call: TRBV2
j_call: TRBJ2-7
cdr3_length: 17
d_call: TRBD1
clone_size: .
cdr3_aa: CASSEASFRDRGYEQYF
cdr3_nt: TGTGCCAGCAGTGAAGCGAGTTTTCGGGACAGGGGGTACGAGCAGTACTTC

v_call: TRBV6-5
j_call: TRBJ2-7
cdr3_length: 13
d_call: TRBD1
clone_size: .
cdr3_aa: CASSSTNRGEQYF
cdr3_nt: TGTGCCAGCAGTTCGACCAACAGGGGAGAGCAGTACTTC

v_call: TRBV13
j_call: TRBJ2-2
cdr3_length: 14
d_call: .
clone_size: .
cdr3_aa: CASSIGLTPGELFF
cdr3_nt: TGTGCCAGCAGCATCGGACTCACTCCCGGGGAGCTGTTTTTT

v_call: TRBV9
j_call: TRBJ2-5
cdr3_length: 14
d_call: .
clone_size: once
cdr3_aa: CASSVGLAEETQYF
cdr3_nt: TGTGCCAGCAGCGTAGGTCTAGCCGAAGAGACCCAGTACTTC

v_call: TRBV6-5
j_call: TRBJ2-7
cdr3_length: 15
d_call: TRBD1
clone_size: .
cdr3_aa: CASSWGTGATYEQYF
cdr3_nt: TGTGCCAGCAGCTGGGGGACAGGGGCGACCTACGAGCAGTACTTC

v_call: TRBV25-1
j_call: TRBJ1-5
cdr3_length: 13
d_call: .
clone_size: .
cdr3_aa: CASSDGSNQPQHF
cdr3_nt: TGTGCCAGCAGTGACGGTAGCAATCAGCCCCAGCATTTT

v_call: TRBV3-1/TRBV3-2
j_call: TRBJ1-2
cdr3_length: 19
d_call: .
clone_size: .
cdr3_aa: CASSQEMPDWTDSNYGYTF
cdr3_nt: TGTGCCAGCAGCCAAGAAATGCCGGATTGGACAGATTCTAACTATGGCTACACCTTC

v_call: TRBV16
j_call: TRBJ1-5
cdr3_length: 15
d_call: TRBD1
clone_size: once
cdr3_aa: CASSHGQGTEWAQHF
cdr3_nt: TGTGCCAGCAGCCACGGACAGGGAACCGAATGGGCCCAGCATTTT

v_call: TRBV10-3
j_call: TRBJ2-1
cdr3_length: 16
d_call: .
clone_size: .
cdr3_aa: CAISAPTGGTYNEQFF
cdr3_nt: TGTGCCATCAGCGCCCCAACCGGCGGGACTTACAATGAGCAGTTCTTC

v_call: TRBV5-1
j_call: TRBJ2-1
cdr3_length: 15
d_call: TRBD2
clone_size: .
cdr3_aa: CASTPGLAGPNEQFF
cdr3_nt: TGCGCCAGCACCCCGGGACTAGCGGGACCGAATGAGCAGTTCTTC

v_call: TRBV9
j_call: TRBJ2-7
cdr3_length: 16
d_call: TRBD1
clone_size: .
cdr3_aa: CASSVEGTGAAYEQYF
cdr3_nt: TGTGCCAGCAGCGTAGAGGGGACAGGGGCTGCCTACGAGCAGTACTTC

v_call: TRBV24-1
j_call: TRBJ1-4
cdr3_length: 15
d_call: .
clone_size: .
cdr3_aa: CATSPDGSQNEKLFF
cdr3_nt: TGTGCCACCAGTCCCGACGGGTCCCAAAATGAAAAACTGTTTTTT

v_call: TRBV5-4
j_call: TRBJ2-7
cdr3_length: 14
d_call: TRBD2
clone_size: .
cdr3_aa: CASSPLTSGYEQYF
cdr3_nt: TGTGCCAGCAGCCCTTTGACTAGCGGGTACGAGCAGTACTTC

v_call: TRBV5-8
j_call: TRBJ2-1
cdr3_length: 15
d_call: TRBD2
clone_size: once
cdr3_aa: CASSIPGPPGLVEFF
cdr3_nt: TGTGCCAGCAGCATCCCGGGTCCCCCAGGACTAGTGGAGTTCTTC

v_call: TRBV5-1
j_call: TRBJ1-1
cdr3_length: 14
d_call: TRBD1
clone_size: .
cdr3_aa: CASSLDRGLAEAFF
cdr3_nt: TGCGCCAGCAGCCTGGACAGGGGACTGGCTGAAGCTTTCTTT

v_call: TRBV9
j_call: TRBJ1-1
cdr3_length: 15
d_call: TRBD1
clone_size: .
cdr3_aa: CASSTQDRRGTEAFF
cdr3_nt: TGTGCCAGCAGCACCCAGGACAGGAGGGGGACTGAAGCTTTCTTT

v_call: TRBV6-1
j_call: TRBJ2-7
cdr3_length: 19
d_call: .
clone_size: .
cdr3_aa: CASSAPPLGGQSYTYEQYF
cdr3_nt: TGTGCCAGCAGTGCCCCCCCTCTAGGAGGACAGAGCTACACCTACGAGCAGTACTTC

v_call: TRBV5-1
j_call: TRBJ1-5
cdr3_length: 15
d_call: TRBD1
clone_size: .
cdr3_aa: CASSWGDRENEPQHF
cdr3_nt: TGCGCCAGCAGCTGGGGGGACAGGGAAAATGAGCCCCAGCATTTT

v_call: TRBV3-1/TRBV3-2
j_call: TRBJ1-2
cdr3_length: 13
d_call: .
clone_size: few
cdr3_aa: CASSQRSNYGYTF
cdr3_nt: TGTGCCAGCAGCCAACGCAGTAACTATGGCTACACCTTC

v_call: TRBV29-1
j_call: TRBJ2-3
cdr3_length: 14
d_call: .
clone_size: once
cdr3_aa: CSVEEPTGTDTQYF
cdr3_nt: TGCAGCGTTGAAGAGCCGACTGGCACAGATACGCAGTATTTT

v_call: TRBV27
j_call: TRBJ2-5
cdr3_length: 14
d_call: .
clone_size: few
cdr3_aa: CASSFRRQEGTQYF
cdr3_nt: TGTGCCAGCAGTTTTCGCAGACAAGAAGGGACCCAGTACTTC

v_call: TRBV6-5
j_call: TRBJ1-1
cdr3_length: 14
d_call: .
clone_size: .
cdr3_aa: CASSYSTANTEAFF
cdr3_nt: TGTGCCAGCAGTTACTCGACTGCGAACACTGAAGCTTTCTTT

v_call: TRBV5-1
j_call: TRBJ1-5
cdr3_length: 16
d_call: .
clone_size: .
cdr3_aa: CASSVRGTRKDQPQHF
cdr3_nt: TGCGCCAGCAGCGTCCGAGGGACAAGAAAGGATCAGCCCCAGCATTTT

v_call: TRBV12-3/TRBV12-4
j_call: TRBJ1-2
cdr3_length: 13
d_call: .
clone_size: .
cdr3_aa: CASSRQIYYGYTF
cdr3_nt: TGTGCCAGCAGTAGACAGATTTACTATGGCTACACCTTC

v_call: TRBV5-1
j_call: TRBJ1-4
cdr3_length: 16
d_call: .
clone_size: .
cdr3_aa: CASSVDSFTTNEKLFF
cdr3_nt: TGCGCCAGCAGCGTCGACAGCTTTACAACTAATGAAAAACTGTTTTTT

v_call: TRBV11-3
j_call: TRBJ2-4
cdr3_length: 17
d_call: TRBD2
clone_size: .
cdr3_aa: CASSLGSGILAKNIQYF
cdr3_nt: TGTGCCAGCAGCTTAGGGAGCGGGATCCTAGCCAAAAACATTCAGTACTTC

v_call: TRBV27
j_call: TRBJ2-7
cdr3_length: 13
d_call: .
clone_size: .
cdr3_aa: CASSSTGGHEQYF
cdr3_nt: TGTGCCAGCAGCTCGACTGGGGGCCACGAGCAGTACTTC

v_call: TRBV11-2
j_call: TRBJ2-1
cdr3_length: 15
d_call: TRBD1
clone_size: .
cdr3_aa: CASSSGTGYYNEQFF
cdr3_nt: TGTGCCAGCAGCTCCGGGACAGGGTACTACAATGAGCAGTTCTTC

v_call: TRBV19
j_call: TRBJ2-1
cdr3_length: 13
d_call: TRBD1
clone_size: few
cdr3_aa: CASTRTGGNEQFF
cdr3_nt: TGTGCCAGTACCCGGACAGGGGGCAATGAGCAGTTCTTC

v_call: TRBV5-5
j_call: TRBJ2-7
cdr3_length: 16
d_call: TRBD2
clone_size: .
cdr3_aa: CASSLGTSGESYEQYF
cdr3_nt: TGTGCCAGCAGCTTGGGGACTAGCGGGGAGAGCTACGAGCAGTACTTC

v_call: TRBV9
j_call: TRBJ2-7
cdr3_length: 14
d_call: .
clone_size: many
cdr3_aa: CASSVGTDPYEQYF
cdr3_nt: TGTGCCAGCAGCGTAGGGACAGACCCCTACGAGCAGTACTTC

v_call: TRBV6-6
j_call: TRBJ1-1
cdr3_length: 15
d_call: TRBD1
clone_size: .
cdr3_aa: CASSITDRGRTEAFF
cdr3_nt: TGTGCCAGCAGTATCACGGACAGGGGGCGGACTGAAGCTTTCTTT

v_call: TRBV7-2
j_call: TRBJ1-6
cdr3_length: 15
d_call: .
clone_size: few
cdr3_aa: CASSLGGLYNSPLHF
cdr3_nt: TGTGCCAGCAGCTTGGGTGGGCTTTATAATTCACCCCTCCACTTT

v_call: TRBV5-1
j_call: TRBJ2-7
cdr3_length: 15
d_call: .
clone_size: .
cdr3_aa: CASSNPHGRVYEQYF
cdr3_nt: TGCGCCAGCAGCAACCCCCACGGGCGGGTTTACGAGCAGTACTTC

v_call: TRBV13
j_call: TRBJ2-7
cdr3_length: 14
d_call: TRBD2
clone_size: once
cdr3_aa: CASSLGRGAYEQYF
cdr3_nt: TGTGCCAGCAGCTTAGGGCGGGGGGCCTACGAGCAGTACTTC

v_call: TRBV11-2
j_call: TRBJ1-4
cdr3_length: 14
d_call: .
clone_size: once
cdr3_aa: CASSHDRIWEKLFF
cdr3_nt: TGTGCCAGCAGCCACGACAGAATCTGGGAAAAACTGTTTTTT

v_call: TRBV5-1
j_call: TRBJ1-4
cdr3_length: 16
d_call: .
clone_size: once
cdr3_aa: CASSLDLPGEDEKLFF
cdr3_nt: TGCGCCAGCAGCTTGGATCTCCCCGGAGAAGATGAAAAACTGTTTTTT

v_call: TRBV10-2
j_call: TRBJ2-7
cdr3_length: 11
d_call: .
clone_size: .
cdr3_aa: CASSQGYEQYF
cdr3_nt: TGCGCCAGCAGCCAGGGTTACGAGCAGTACTTC

v_call: TRBV14
j_call: TRBJ1-1
cdr3_length: 14
d_call: .
clone_size: .
cdr3_aa: CASSHLTGNTEAFF
cdr3_nt: TGTGCCAGCAGCCACCTAACAGGGAACACTGAAGCTTTCTTT

v_call: TRBV7-8
j_call: TRBJ2-5
cdr3_length: 12
d_call: .
clone_size: .
cdr3_aa: CASSPNQETQYF
cdr3_nt: TGTGCCAGCAGCCCAAATCAAGAGACCCAGTACTTC

v_call: TRBV5-1
j_call: TRBJ2-6
cdr3_length: 19
d_call: .
clone_size: few
cdr3_aa: CASSLGGVGSLSGANVLTF
cdr3_nt: TGCGCCAGCAGCTTGGGGGGAGTTGGGTCGCTTTCTGGGGCCAACGTCCTGACTTTC

v_call: TRBV15
j_call: TRBJ2-1
cdr3_length: 15
d_call: .
clone_size: .
cdr3_aa: CATSSSGSSYNEQFF
cdr3_nt: TGTGCCACCAGCAGCAGCGGTAGCTCCTACAATGAGCAGTTCTTC

v_call: TRBV29-1
j_call: TRBJ1-6
cdr3_length: 15
d_call: .
clone_size: .
cdr3_aa: CSVGNGTRNNSPLHF
cdr3_nt: TGCAGCGTTGGCAACGGGACTCGGAATAATTCACCCCTCCACTTT

v_call: TRBV20-1
j_call: TRBJ1-5
cdr3_length: 14
d_call: TRBD1
clone_size: few
cdr3_aa: CSASEGQAYQPQHF
cdr3_nt: TGCAGTGCTAGTGAGGGACAGGCCTATCAGCCCCAGCATTTT

v_call: TRBV4-1
j_call: TRBJ2-7
cdr3_length: 15
d_call: TRBD2
clone_size: .
cdr3_aa: CASSQVGSGRYEQYF
cdr3_nt: TGCGCCAGCAGCCAAGTCGGTAGCGGGAGATACGAGCAGTACTTC

v_call: TRBV6-6
j_call: TRBJ2-7
cdr3_length: 15
d_call: .
clone_size: .
cdr3_aa: CASSDSGRRTYEQYF
cdr3_nt: TGTGCCAGCAGTGACTCAGGGAGAAGGACCTACGAGCAGTACTTC

v_call: TRBV4-2
j_call: TRBJ1-2
cdr3_length: 14
d_call: .
clone_size: .
cdr3_aa: CASSQSLANYGYTF
cdr3_nt: TGTGCCAGCAGCCAATCTTTAGCTAACTATGGCTACACCTTC

v_call: TRBV11-2
j_call: TRBJ1-1
cdr3_length: 15
d_call: TRBD1
clone_size: .
cdr3_aa: CASSQGQGGNTEAFF
cdr3_nt: TGTGCCAGCAGCCAGGGACAGGGGGGCAACACTGAAGCTTTCTTT

v_call: TRBV10-3
j_call: TRBJ2-7
cdr3_length: 14
d_call: .
clone_size: .
cdr3_aa: CAISGSGNSYEQYF
cdr3_nt: TGTGCCATCAGTGGATCAGGTAATTCCTACGAGCAGTACTTC

v_call: TRBV10-3
j_call: TRBJ1-1
cdr3_length: 14
d_call: TRBD1
clone_size: .
cdr3_aa: CAIRKDRGDTEAFF
cdr3_nt: TGTGCCATCAGAAAGGACAGGGGAGATACTGAAGCTTTCTTT